This is a list of T cell receptor beta chains from one sample in a study of blood T cell repertoires in COVID-19. The repertoire was sequenced with immunoSEQ multiplex PCR; TCRdb's copy has only in-frame clones and lacks some. The repertoire holds 210,000 or so clones, with almost 85% as singletons. What was sequenced was peripheral blood. These receptors all stem from a woman in her 40s with acute or convalescent COVID-19. Each CDR3 is given with its conserved first and last residue. A D gene is named only where the DNA matches it firmly. Only some rows state a clone size, as once, few, many or a class for expanded clones.

d_call: -
clone_size: -
j_call: TRBJ2-5
v_call: TRBV9
cdr3_aa: CASSPSSGVGETQYF
cdr3_nt: TGTGCCAGCAGCCCCTCCTCAGGGGTCGGGGAGACCCAGTACTTC

d_call: -
clone_size: -
j_call: TRBJ1-2
v_call: TRBV10-3
cdr3_aa: CAISERGYYGYTF
cdr3_nt: TGTGCCATCAGTGAGAGGGGCTATTATGGCTACACCTTC

d_call: -
clone_size: -
j_call: TRBJ2-3
v_call: TRBV5-1
cdr3_aa: CASSLAQGSHTDTQYF
cdr3_nt: TGCGCCAGCAGCTTGGCCCAGGGGTCCCACACAGATACGCAGTATTTT

d_call: TRBD1
clone_size: -
j_call: TRBJ1-4
v_call: TRBV30
cdr3_aa: CAWRGVGQGYEKLFF
cdr3_nt: TGTGCCTGGAGAGGGGTCGGACAGGGGTATGAAAAACTGTTTTTT

d_call: TRBD1
clone_size: few
j_call: TRBJ1-2
v_call: TRBV9
cdr3_aa: CASSVEDRVPGGYTF
cdr3_nt: TGTGCCAGCAGCGTAGAAGACAGGGTTCCCGGTGGCTACACCTTC

d_call: TRBD2
clone_size: -
j_call: TRBJ2-1
v_call: TRBV12-3/TRBV12-4
cdr3_aa: CASRTGLGNEQFF
cdr3_nt: TGTGCCAGCAGGACCGGACTAGGAAATGAGCAGTTCTTC

d_call: TRBD2
clone_size: -
j_call: TRBJ2-5
v_call: TRBV24-1
cdr3_aa: CATSDPTQGAGGETQYF
cdr3_nt: TGTGCCACCAGTGATCCTACCCAGGGAGCGGGAGGGGAGACCCAGTACTTC

d_call: -
clone_size: -
j_call: TRBJ2-7
v_call: TRBV5-1
cdr3_aa: CASSLDRPSYEQYF
cdr3_nt: TGCGCCAGCAGCTTGGACAGGCCCTCCTACGAGCAGTACTTC

d_call: -
clone_size: -
j_call: TRBJ1-5
v_call: TRBV6-5
cdr3_aa: CASMGDYQPQHF
cdr3_nt: TGTGCCAGCATGGGGGACTATCAGCCCCAGCATTTT

d_call: -
clone_size: -
j_call: TRBJ2-2
v_call: TRBV18
cdr3_aa: CASSRGQPSDTGELFF
cdr3_nt: TGTGCCAGCTCACGCGGACAGCCTTCGGACACCGGGGAGCTGTTTTTT

d_call: -
clone_size: once
j_call: TRBJ1-5
v_call: TRBV10-2
cdr3_aa: CASSDSGGSNQPQHF
cdr3_nt: TGCGCCAGCAGTGATTCGGGTGGGAGCAATCAGCCCCAGCATTTT

d_call: -
clone_size: -
j_call: TRBJ2-1
v_call: TRBV19
cdr3_aa: CASSATGSLSNEQFF
cdr3_nt: TGTGCCAGTAGTGCCACAGGGAGCCTCTCCAATGAGCAGTTCTTC

d_call: -
clone_size: -
j_call: TRBJ1-4
v_call: TRBV4-1
cdr3_aa: CASSLRAAATNEKLFF
cdr3_nt: TGCGCCAGCAGCCTCAGGGCCGCTGCAACTAATGAAAAACTGTTTTTT

d_call: -
clone_size: once
j_call: TRBJ2-5
v_call: TRBV27
cdr3_aa: CASSLGRKALQETQYF
cdr3_nt: TGTGCCAGCAGTTTAGGGAGGAAGGCCCTCCAAGAGACCCAGTACTTC

d_call: TRBD1
clone_size: -
j_call: TRBJ2-3
v_call: TRBV24-1
cdr3_aa: CATSDRAGGSTDTQYF
cdr3_nt: TGTGCCACCAGTGACCGGGCAGGGGGTTCCACAGATACGCAGTATTTT

d_call: TRBD1
clone_size: -
j_call: TRBJ1-5
v_call: TRBV19
cdr3_aa: CASSADEGAAKGQPQHF
cdr3_nt: TGTGCCAGTTCCGCGGACGAGGGGGCCGCAAAGGGTCAGCCCCAGCATTTT

d_call: TRBD2
clone_size: -
j_call: TRBJ2-3
v_call: TRBV4-2
cdr3_aa: CASSAGTSGGGDTQYF
cdr3_nt: TGTGCCAGCAGCGCCGGGACTAGCGGGGGGGGAGATACGCAGTATTTT

d_call: -
clone_size: -
j_call: TRBJ1-5
v_call: TRBV6-2/TRBV6-3
cdr3_aa: CASSPIGWGNQPQHF
cdr3_nt: TGTGCCAGCAGCCCTATCGGGTGGGGCAATCAGCCCCAGCATTTT

d_call: TRBD1
clone_size: once
j_call: TRBJ2-1
v_call: TRBV30
cdr3_aa: CAWSARGHYNEQFF
cdr3_nt: TGTGCCTGGAGTGCGAGGGGGCATTACAATGAGCAGTTCTTC

d_call: -
clone_size: few
j_call: TRBJ2-3
v_call: TRBV2
cdr3_aa: CASTGGQSTQYF
cdr3_nt: TGTGCCAGCACCGGAGGACAGAGTACGCAGTATTTT

d_call: -
clone_size: -
j_call: TRBJ2-5
v_call: TRBV29-1
cdr3_aa: CSADVGLAMETQYF
cdr3_nt: TGCAGCGCGGACGTTGGGCTAGCGATGGAGACCCAGTACTTC

d_call: -
clone_size: -
j_call: TRBJ2-3
v_call: TRBV5-1
cdr3_aa: CASSLRGLEMDTQYF
cdr3_nt: TGCGCCAGCAGCTTGCGCGGGTTGGAAATGGATACGCAGTATTTT

d_call: -
clone_size: once
j_call: TRBJ2-3
v_call: TRBV6-5
cdr3_aa: CASRRGTDTQYF
cdr3_nt: TGTGCCAGCCGACGGGGGACAGATACGCAGTATTTT

d_call: -
clone_size: -
j_call: TRBJ1-5
v_call: TRBV19
cdr3_aa: CASNPDTNQPQHF
cdr3_nt: TGTGCCAGTAACCCGGACACAAATCAGCCCCAGCATTTT

d_call: TRBD1
clone_size: -
j_call: TRBJ1-6
v_call: TRBV10-3
cdr3_aa: CAISPDRGRNSPLHF
cdr3_nt: TGTGCCATCAGCCCGGACAGGGGTCGGAATTCACCCCTCCACTTT

d_call: TRBD2
clone_size: -
j_call: TRBJ2-1
v_call: TRBV10-1
cdr3_aa: CARECPSGRVGANEQFF
cdr3_nt: TGCGCCAGGGAATGTCCTAGCGGGAGGGTCGGAGCGAATGAGCAGTTCTTC

d_call: TRBD2
clone_size: -
j_call: TRBJ2-7
v_call: TRBV4-3
cdr3_aa: CASSLGAGRVGEQYF
cdr3_nt: TGCGCCAGCAGCCTAGGAGCAGGGAGGGTCGGCGAGCAGTACTTC

d_call: -
clone_size: -
j_call: TRBJ1-3
v_call: TRBV5-4
cdr3_aa: CASSLWDMRDTIYF
cdr3_nt: TGTGCCAGCAGCTTGTGGGACATGAGAGACACCATATATTTT

d_call: TRBD2
clone_size: -
j_call: TRBJ2-3
v_call: TRBV2
cdr3_aa: CAGYGLDLNTQYF
cdr3_nt: TGTGCCGGTTACGGACTAGATTTAAATACGCAGTATTTT

d_call: TRBD2
clone_size: few
j_call: TRBJ2-1
v_call: TRBV30
cdr3_aa: CAWSKGTSGRSGYNEQFF
cdr3_nt: TGTGCCTGGAGCAAGGGGACTAGCGGGAGGTCCGGCTACAATGAGCAGTTCTTC

d_call: TRBD1
clone_size: -
j_call: TRBJ1-1
v_call: TRBV12-3/TRBV12-4
cdr3_aa: CASSSGGATEAFF
cdr3_nt: TGTGCCAGCAGTTCAGGGGGCGCGACTGAAGCTTTCTTT

d_call: -
clone_size: -
j_call: TRBJ1-3
v_call: TRBV2
cdr3_aa: CASSDWGGSGNTIYF
cdr3_nt: TGTGCCAGCAGTGACTGGGGGGGCTCTGGAAACACCATATATTTT

d_call: TRBD1
clone_size: -
j_call: TRBJ2-1
v_call: TRBV7-9
cdr3_aa: CASSLRPDRGYNEQFF
cdr3_nt: TGTGCCAGCAGCTTACGTCCGGACAGGGGATACAATGAGCAGTTCTTC

d_call: TRBD1
clone_size: -
j_call: TRBJ1-5
v_call: TRBV10-3
cdr3_aa: CAISESGTGGVQPQHF
cdr3_nt: TGTGCCATCAGTGAGTCGGGAACAGGGGGAGTTCAGCCCCAGCATTTT

d_call: -
clone_size: -
j_call: TRBJ1-2
v_call: TRBV12-3/TRBV12-4
cdr3_aa: CASSLYRYGYTF
cdr3_nt: TGTGCCAGCAGTTTGTATCGGTATGGCTACACCTTC

d_call: -
clone_size: -
j_call: TRBJ2-1
v_call: TRBV4-1
cdr3_aa: CASSQDGVNPYNEQFF
cdr3_nt: TGCGCCAGCAGCCAAGACGGGGTGAACCCCTACAATGAGCAGTTCTTC

d_call: -
clone_size: -
j_call: TRBJ2-7
v_call: TRBV6-6
cdr3_aa: CASRKGDEQYF
cdr3_nt: TGTGCCAGCAGAAAAGGGGACGAGCAGTACTTC

d_call: TRBD1
clone_size: -
j_call: TRBJ1-1
v_call: TRBV3-1/TRBV3-2
cdr3_aa: CASSQPRTGLKNTEAFF
cdr3_nt: TGTGCCAGCAGCCAACCTAGGACAGGGCTGAAGAACACTGAAGCTTTCTTT

d_call: -
clone_size: once
j_call: TRBJ1-3
v_call: TRBV10-3
cdr3_aa: CAISEGRTGNTIYF
cdr3_nt: TGTGCCATCAGTGAGGGCAGGACTGGAAACACCATATATTTT

d_call: -
clone_size: -
j_call: TRBJ2-2
v_call: TRBV11-2
cdr3_aa: CASNSLAGKPGSCFF
cdr3_nt: -

d_call: -
clone_size: -
j_call: TRBJ2-2
v_call: TRBV3-1/TRBV3-2
cdr3_aa: CASSPRAVITGELFF
cdr3_nt: TGTGCCAGCAGCCCGAGAGCGGTGATTACCGGGGAGCTGTTTTTT

d_call: -
clone_size: -
j_call: TRBJ2-1
v_call: TRBV20-1
cdr3_aa: CSAWAYNEQFF
cdr3_nt: TGCAGTGCTTGGGCGTACAATGAGCAGTTCTTC

d_call: TRBD2
clone_size: -
j_call: TRBJ2-1
v_call: TRBV29-1
cdr3_aa: CSVDPSGNFNEQFF
cdr3_nt: TGCAGCGTTGATCCCAGCGGGAATTTCAATGAGCAGTTCTTC

d_call: -
clone_size: many
j_call: TRBJ2-2
v_call: TRBV5-1
cdr3_aa: CASSNNPGQGAGAGELFF
cdr3_nt: TGCGCCAGCAGCAATAACCCCGGGCAGGGGGCGGGAGCCGGGGAGCTGTTTTTT